This T cell receptor (beta chain) was profiled in a study of shared clonotypes between healthy human individuals. CD45RO negativity and positive selection for CCR7 defined naive CD8 cells, a population that excluded terminally differentiated effector memory CD45RA+ cells. The sample holds one count of this clone. Libraries were prepared by immunoSEQ multiplex PCR; TCRdb keeps only in-frame clonotypes and omits some of them. This table holds fewer than 1 million clones, 90% to 97% found once. The TCR comes from a young man in good health. The sample taken for sequencing was naive CD8+ T cells sorted from blood.

The CDR3 loop reads CASSPFGPPYEQYF. The DNA for the CDR3 is TGCGCCAGCAGCCCTTTTGGGCCCCCCTACGAGCAGTACTTC. The rearrangement links TRBV5-1 to TRBJ2-7; D unresolved. The CDR3 extends over 14 amino acids. V was trimmed by 4 bases and J by 2 bases, leaving 13 bases between them. Germline CDR1 reads SGHRS; CDR2 reads YFSETQ.